Listed below are T cell receptor beta chains from one sample, sequenced in a study of blood T cell repertoires in COVID-19. The protocol was immunoSEQ multiplex PCR, while the TCRdb copy is restricted to in-frame clones and leaves out a portion. The sample has some 270,000 clones, around 86% seen once. The sample comprised peripheral blood. The receptors were sampled from a man aged 45-60 years with acute or convalescent COVID-19. Both conserved end residues are trimmed from each CDR3. The order of the fields is J gene, clone size, CDR3 length, D gene, V gene, CDR3 protein. The D gene is left open where the match is weak. Size values are once, few and many counts, or a class for expanded clones, and some rows have none.

>TRBJ2-1|-|12|TRBD1|TRBV10-1
ASSESTGEVEQF
>TRBJ2-2|few|13|-|TRBV7-9
ASSLGPAGEGELF
>TRBJ2-3|-|16|TRBD2|TRBV29-1
SAKGGTSGEISTDTQY
>TRBJ1-1|-|11|-|TRBV18
ASSPIGGGEAF
>TRBJ1-1|-|11|-|TRBV7-3
ASSLTAGTEAF
>TRBJ1-2|-|13|-|TRBV6-5
ASSYSNSGLYGYT
>TRBJ2-1|-|10|-|TRBV5-1
ASSYSDNEQF
>TRBJ2-7|-|13|TRBD1|TRBV7-9
ASSLAGTGAYEQY
>TRBJ1-3|-|12|-|TRBV10-3
AISEPADGNTIY
>TRBJ2-1|-|12|TRBD1|TRBV6-5
ASSRQGVNNEQF
>TRBJ1-5|-|11|TRBD1|TRBV30
AWSKQGDQPQH